This TCR beta chain was observed in a study of shared T cell receptors in the human thymus. The CDR3 has 14 amino acids. V gave up 5 bases and J gave up 5 bases, with 15 bases separating them. Germline V gene data show CDR1 as LGHNA and CDR2 as YNFKEQ. Here immunoSEQ multiplex PCR was the method, and the copy in TCRdb shows in-frame clones only, minus some. Among under 700,000 clones, about 80% were seen once, and the ten largest hold more than 0.01%. This sample was shared with a second study, whose subject was human thymus T cells. From that paper: It was healthy Finnish infants having corrective surgery for congenital heart defects who were the donors. Thymus specimens were resections from corrective heart surgery. Among thymic and blood repertoires, usage of V and J genes appeared biased. Related reports documented highly overlapping thymic repertoires among unrelated individuals.

The rearrangement joins TRBV4-2 to TRBJ2-5, with D perhaps TRBD2 (6 bases). Material for sequencing was thymocytes. This clonotype originated in a boy under three years old with a congenital heart defect. The CDR3 nucleotides are TGTGCCAGCAGCGTAGCGGATAAAAGGGAGACCCAGTACTTC. Protein: CASSVADKRETQYF.